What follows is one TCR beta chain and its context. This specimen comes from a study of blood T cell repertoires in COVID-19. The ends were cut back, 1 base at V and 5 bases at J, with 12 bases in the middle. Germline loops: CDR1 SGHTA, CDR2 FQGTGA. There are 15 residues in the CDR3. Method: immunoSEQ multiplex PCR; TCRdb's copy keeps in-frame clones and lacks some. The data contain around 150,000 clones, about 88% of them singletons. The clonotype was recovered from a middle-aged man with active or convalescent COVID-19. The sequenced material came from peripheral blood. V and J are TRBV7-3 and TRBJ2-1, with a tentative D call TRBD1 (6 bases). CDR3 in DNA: TGTGCCAGCAGCTTAATGGGACACACTAACAATGAGCAGTTCTTC. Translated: CASSLMGHTNNEQFF.